These 28 T cell receptor beta chains were sequenced from one sample in a study of blood T cell repertoires in COVID-19. Some clones are missing from TCRdb's copy, which holds only in-frame ones; the method was immunoSEQ multiplex PCR. Of 400,000 to 450,000 clones listed, 86% are singletons. Sequenced input: peripheral blood. These receptors came from a woman aged 30 to 39 with active or convalescent COVID-19.

This clone came up once. This chain uses TRBV4-1 with TRBJ1-4; 7 nucleotides line up with TRBD1. This CDR3 spans 14 amino acids. Unmatched junction bases numbered 6, after V lost 3 bases and J lost 8 bases. CDR1 and CDR2 (germline): MGHRA, YSYEKL. Written as DNA, the CDR3 is TGCGCCAGCAGCCATCATACAGGGGAGGAAAAACTGTTTTTT. Amino acid sequence: CASSHHTGEEKLFF.

The V gene is TRBV18, the J gene TRBJ1-6, with 9 bases identical to TRBD1. CDR1 and CDR2 (germline): KGHSH, LQKENI. The trim removed 6 bases at V and 10 bases at J, leaving 16 bases unmatched. CDR3 size: 17 residues. The DNA of the CDR3 is TGTGCCAGCTCCCCGCTTCTGACCGGGACAGGGAGCTCACCCCTCCACTTT. It specifies CASSPLLTGTGSSPLHF.

J is TRBJ1-3 and V is TRBV15, with a possible D match to TRBD1 (5 bases). V shed 1 base and J shed 4 bases, with 17 bases lying between them. The length of the CDR3 is 17 residues. The germline V gene encodes CDR1 LNHNV and CDR2 YYDKDF (reference sequence). As DNA, the CDR3 is TGTGCCACCAGCAGAGCCTATTCAGGGTCGTGGGGAAACACCATATATTTT. Residues: CATSRAYSGSWGNTIYF.

The chain employs TRBV2 and TRBJ1-2; possible D gene TRBD1, 6 bases. Germline values: CDR1 SNHLY, CDR2 FYNNEI. The CDR3 is 14 residues long. The V and J ends lost 9 bases and 4 bases respectively, with 18 bases between them. CDR3: CASLRDTDLYGYTF. The DNA of the CDR3 is TGTGCCAGTCTCCGGGACACCGACCTCTATGGCTACACCTTC.

This chain connects TRBV6-2 or TRBV6-3 to TRBJ1-3; a weak D match, TRBD1 (6 bases). Per the germline V gene, CDR1 is MNHEY and CDR2 is SVGEGT. The CDR3 sequence is 15 residues long. Trimming removed 2 bases from V and 3 bases from J, with 11 bases in between. CDR3 sequence reads: CASSYAGASGNTIYF. CDR3 bases: TGTGCCAGCAGTTACGCAGGGGCGAGTGGAAACACCATATATTTT.

The V gene is TRBV18, the J gene TRBJ1-6; 9 bases fit TRBD1. This CDR3 region has 16 residues. The V gene's germline CDR1 is KGHSH and CDR2 LQKENI. The ends lost 3 bases at V and 5 bases at J; junction bases unmatched: 5. The CDR3 sequence: CASSPTGGENNSPLHF. For the CDR3, the DNA is TGTGCCAGCTCACCTACAGGGGGCGAGAATAATTCACCCCTCCACTTT. Supplemented by reference TRBV18 and TRBJ1-6, the full variable domain reads NAGVMQNPRHLVRRRGQEARLRCSPMKGHSHVYWYRQLPEEGLKFMVYLQKENIIDESGMPKERFSAEFPKEGPSILRIQQVVRGDSAAYFCASSPTGGENNSPLHFGNGTRLTVT.

The chain recombines TRBV11-2 with TRBJ1-1, with a weak D call TRBD1 (6 bases). Trimming removed 0 bases from V and 11 bases from J, with 13 bases in between. In germline, CDR1 is SGHAT, CDR2 FQNNGV. The length of the CDR3 is 13 residues. As DNA, the CDR3 is TGTGCCAGCAGCTTAGATCGCGGGGGCCTGGCTTTCTTT. Amino acids: CASSLDRGGLAFF. The full variable domain, its missing parts supplied by reference TRBV11-2 and TRBJ1-1, is EAGVAQSPRYKIIEKRQSVAFWCNPISGHATLYWYQQILGQGPKLLIQFQNNGVVDDSQLPKDRFSAERLKGVDSTLKIQPAKLEDSAVYLCASSLDRGGLAFFGQGTRLTVV.

The chain links TRBV27 to TRBJ1-5; D unresolved. This CDR3 has 15 amino acids. V shed 1 base and J shed 4 bases, with 11 bases lying between them. The V gene's germline CDR1 is MNHEY and CDR2 SMNVEV (reference sequence). This CDR3 reads CASSLFLGRNQPQHF. CDR3 DNA: TGTGCCAGCAGTTTATTTTTGGGCAGGAATCAGCCCCAGCATTTT.

The rearrangement links TRBV15 to TRBJ1-3; D possibly corresponds to TRBD1 (5 bases). The V end lost 8 bases, the J end lost 9 bases, and 20 bases lay between the germline ends. In germline, CDR1 is LNHNV, CDR2 YYDKDF (reference sequence). The CDR3 runs 14 residues. This CDR3 is CATAWGREMGTIYF. The CDR3 bases are TGTGCCACCGCATGGGGCAGGGAAATGGGCACCATATATTTT.

This clone was counted a few times. The CDR3 reads CASSYPQGGEYF. Written as DNA, the CDR3 is TGTGCCAGCAGTTACCCACAGGGGGGGGAGTATTTT. The chain couples TRBV6-5 to TRBJ2-3; possibly TRBD1 for D (8 bases). CDR1 is MNHEY and CDR2 is SVGAGI in the germline V gene. This CDR3 has 12 amino acids. The V end was cut by 2 bases, the J end by 13 bases, with 13 bases between.

The chain carries TRBV3-1 (or the pseudogene TRBV3-2) and TRBJ2-7, with D tentatively TRBD1 (5 bases). V gave up 1 base and J gave up 0 bases, with 10 bases separating them. The CDR3 has 15 amino acids. Germline-derived CDR1 and CDR2 are LGHDT and YNNKEL (reference sequence). DNA for the CDR3: TGTGCCAGCAGCCAAGGGATACAGGTCTCCTACGAGCAGTACTTC. Translation: CASSQGIQVSYEQYF.

The V gene is TRBV19, the J gene TRBJ2-1; the match to TRBD2 covers 10 bases. The CDR3 contains 14 residues. CDR1 is LNHDA, CDR2 SQIVND, per germline (reference sequence). Trimming at V came to 7 bases and at J to 3 bases, leaving 3 bases not matched to a gene. The CDR3 DNA sequence: TGTGCCAGTACTAGCGGGGGCCTCTACAATGAGCAGTTCTTC. Translation gives CASTSGGLYNEQFF. The variable domain in full, with the rest retrieved from reference TRBV19 and TRBJ2-1, is DGGITQSPKYLFRKEGQNVTLSCEQNLNHDAMYWYRQDPGQGLRLIYYSQIVNDFQKGDIAEGYSVSREKKESFPLTVTSAQKNPTAFYLCASTSGGLYNEQFFGPGTRLTVL.

This chain links TRBV5-1 with TRBJ1-4; D remains unclear. CDR1 and CDR2 (germline): SGHRS, YFSETQ. The CDR3 extends over 19 amino acids. V was pared by 4 bases and J by 0 bases, with 22 bases between. In DNA, the CDR3 is TGCGCCAGCAGCCGGGGATACGCCCCACAACCAGCAACTAATGAAAAACTGTTTTTT. Its translation is CASSRGYAPQPATNEKLFF.

V is TRBV20-1 and J is TRBJ2-7, with D unresolved. Per the germline V gene, CDR1 is DFQATT and CDR2 is SNEGSKA (reference sequence). The V end was cut by 6 bases, the J end by 4 bases, with 10 bases between. The CDR3 is 11 residues long. The CDR3 nucleotides read TGCAGTGCCGACTCGGCTTACGAGCAGTACTTC. It yields the protein CSADSAYEQYF.

The chain carries TRBV5-1 and TRBJ1-4; 7 bases fit TRBD1. Trimming at V came to 4 bases and at J to 8 bases, leaving 11 bases not matched to a gene. There are 15 residues in the CDR3. CDR1 and CDR2 (germline): SGHRS, YFSETQ. The CDR3 spells CASSVTGEIGEKLFF. Here the CDR3 DNA reads TGCGCCAGCAGCGTCACAGGGGAGATAGGAGAAAAACTGTTTTTT.

Here the CDR3 DNA reads TGCGCCAGCCGAGCCGGGGAAAAGGAAAAACTGTTTTTT. Residues: CASRAGEKEKLFF. The chain recombines TRBV10-1 with TRBJ1-4; D is unresolved. Per the germline V gene, CDR1 is WNHNN and CDR2 is SYGVQD (reference sequence). V was clipped by 8 bases and J by 8 bases, with 15 bases between them. The CDR3 has 13 residues.

In nucleotides, the CDR3 is TGTGCCAGCAGCCTCGCCGGGTCCCCCCTCCACTTT. It encodes CASSLAGSPLHF. This chain joins TRBV12-3 or TRBV12-4 and TRBJ1-6; D remains unclear. CDR3 size: 12 residues. V lost 6 bases and J lost 13, with 13 bases in between.

This clone was found once. V and J are TRBV5-6 and TRBJ2-4, with 7 bases fitting TRBD2. With V trimmed by 0 bases and J by 4 bases, 7 bases remained unmatched. Germline-derived CDR1 and CDR2 are SGHDT and YYEEEE. The CDR3 spans 16 residues. This chain's CDR3 is CASSLGAGEYKNIQYF. Here the CDR3 DNA reads TGTGCCAGCAGCTTGGGGGCGGGGGAGTATAAAAACATTCAGTACTTC.

The V gene is TRBV29-1, the J gene TRBJ1-1; D is unclear. V was shortened by 3 bases and J by 4 bases, with 18 bases between the two germline ends. Germline V gene sequence: CDR1 SQVTM, CDR2 ANQGSEA. This CDR3 region has 15 residues. The chain's CDR3 is CSVDTLGSVGTEAFF. In DNA, the CDR3 is TGCAGCGTTGACACCCTGGGGAGTGTGGGCACTGAAGCTTTCTTT.

This chain connects TRBV19 to TRBJ1-5, with D hard to call. There are 15 residues in the CDR3. The V and J ends lost 5 bases and 0 bases respectively, with 11 bases between them. Germline assignment: CDR1 LNHDA and CDR2 SQIVND (reference sequence). CDR3 nucleotide sequence: TGTGCCAGTAGTTTAACAGAGTATAGCAATCAGCCCCAGCATTTT. Translated, it gives CASSLTEYSNQPQHF. The full variable domain, its missing parts supplied by reference TRBV19 and TRBJ1-5, is DGGITQSPKYLFRKEGQNVTLSCEQNLNHDAMYWYRQDPGQGLRLIYYSQIVNDFQKGDIAEGYSVSREKKESFPLTVTSAQKNPTAFYLCASSLTEYSNQPQHFGDGTRLSIL.

The chain links TRBV5-1 to TRBJ1-1, with 7 bases aligning to TRBD1. Germline CDR1 is SGHRS and CDR2 is YFSETQ. The V segment lost 3 bases and the J segment 3 bases; nucleotides outside the gene matches: 8. The CDR3 runs to 15 residues. In nucleotides, the CDR3 is TGCGCCAGCAGCTCGATTGGACAGGTTCACACTGAAGCTTTCTTT. As protein: CASSSIGQVHTEAFF.

The chain joins TRBV11-2 to TRBJ2-7; the match to TRBD1 covers 9 bases. CDR3 length: 15 residues. CDR1 is SGHAT, CDR2 FQNNGV, per germline. V shed 1 base, J shed 5 bases, and the junction held 6 bases outside the gene matches. This CDR3 reads CASSLGGQGRNEQYF. CDR3 coding DNA: TGTGCCAGCAGCTTAGGCGGACAGGGGAGGAACGAGCAGTACTTC. The entire variable domain, with the rest obtained from reference TRBV11-2 and TRBJ2-7, is as follows: EAGVAQSPRYKIIEKRQSVAFWCNPISGHATLYWYQQILGQGPKLLIQFQNNGVVDDSQLPKDRFSAERLKGVDSTLKIQPAKLEDSAVYLCASSLGGQGRNEQYFGPGTRLTVT.

The J gene is TRBJ1-5, the V gene TRBV23-1; 8 bases are shared with TRBD1. TRBV23-1 is an open reading frame whose function is uncertain. This CDR3 is 19 amino acids long. V trimming: 2 bases; J trimming: 2 bases; junction bases outside the gene matches: 14. CDR3 DNA sequence: TGCGCCAGCAGTCAACCGGGACAGGCGAGGGTACATGGCAATCAGCCCCAGCATTTT. Protein: CASSQPGQARVHGNQPQHF.

The chain combines TRBV5-1 with TRBJ2-3; D remains ambiguous. The V end lost 4 bases, the J end lost 4 bases, and 13 bases lay between the germline ends. Germline V gene lookup returns CDR1 SGHRS and CDR2 YFSETQ. This CDR3 has 14 amino acids. The CDR3 DNA follows: TGCGCCAGCAGCCCCATGACGGCGGCAGATACGCAGTATTTT. It translates to CASSPMTAADTQYF.

The table lists this clone with a count of one. The chain couples TRBV4-2 to TRBJ2-1, with TRBD2 matching over 7 bases. The V gene end was trimmed by 0 bases and the J gene end by 1 base; junction bases not matched to a gene: 6. CDR1 is LGHNA and CDR2 is YNFKEQ in the germline V gene. The CDR3 is 17 amino acids. The CDR3 sequence: CASSQDAGGGSYNEQFF. The CDR3 DNA reads TGTGCCAGCAGCCAAGATGCTGGCGGGGGTTCCTACAATGAGCAGTTCTTC.

This clone occurred once. The V call is TRBV29-1, the J call TRBJ2-3; D remains unclear. V was clipped by 7 bases and J by 2 bases, with 10 bases between them. The CDR3 covers 12 residues. Germline loops: CDR1 SQVTM, CDR2 ANQGSEA. CDR3 sequence: CSALGTTDTQYF. CDR3 in DNA: TGCAGCGCTCTAGGAACCACAGATACGCAGTATTTT.

This chain uses TRBV19 with TRBJ1-5; the D gene is possibly TRBD1 (5 bases). The length of the CDR3 is 15 residues. V lost 5 bases, J lost 0 bases, and 11 bases lay in between. Germline V gene sequence: CDR1 LNHDA, CDR2 SQIVND (reference sequence). CDR3 in DNA: TGTGCCAGTAGTTGGGGTCAGGGTAGCAATCAGCCCCAGCATTTT. It codes for CASSWGQGSNQPQHF.

The CDR3 loop reads CASSQQGAGANVLTF. The CDR3 nucleotides read TGTGCCAGCAGCCAACAGGGGGCTGGGGCCAACGTCCTGACTTTC. V gene TRBV6-6 combines with J gene TRBJ2-6; 8 nucleotides line up with TRBD1. The CDR3 loop spans 15 amino acids. Trimming at V came to 6 bases and at J to 2 bases, leaving 3 bases not matched to a gene. CDR1 is MNHNY and CDR2 is SVGAGI in the germline V gene (reference sequence).